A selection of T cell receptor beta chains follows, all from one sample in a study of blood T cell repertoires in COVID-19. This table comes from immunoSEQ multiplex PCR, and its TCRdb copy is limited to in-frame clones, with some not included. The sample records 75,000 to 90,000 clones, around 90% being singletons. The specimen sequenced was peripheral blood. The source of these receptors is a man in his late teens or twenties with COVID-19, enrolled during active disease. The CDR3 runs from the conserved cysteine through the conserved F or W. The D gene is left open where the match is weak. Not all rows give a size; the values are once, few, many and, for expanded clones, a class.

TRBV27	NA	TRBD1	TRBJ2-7	CASSGQGPYEQYF	TGTGCCAGCAGCGGACAGGGGCCCTACGAGCAGTACTTC
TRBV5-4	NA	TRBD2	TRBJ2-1	CASSLAYVLAVENNEQFF	TGTGCCAGCAGCTTGGCCTATGTACTAGCGGTGGAAAACAATGAGCAGTTCTTC
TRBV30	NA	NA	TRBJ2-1	CAWSALGSGDEQFF	TGTGCCTGGAGTGCACTAGGCAGTGGGGATGAGCAGTTCTTC
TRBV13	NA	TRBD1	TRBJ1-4	CASSLRDRGEKLLF	TGTGCCAGCAGCTTAAGGGACAGGGGTGAAAAACTGCTTTTT
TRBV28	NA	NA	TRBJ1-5	CASSSTTGQPQHF	TGTGCCAGCAGTTCCACTACGGGTCAGCCCCAGCATTTT
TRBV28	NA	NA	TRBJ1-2	CASSSTGPNYGYTF	TGTGCCAGCAGTTCGACAGGTCCTAACTATGGCTACACCTTC
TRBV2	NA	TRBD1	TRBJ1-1	CASRDRPTTEAFF	TGTGCCAGCAGGGACAGGCCAACCACTGAAGCTTTCTTT
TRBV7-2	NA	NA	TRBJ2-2	CASSQLRGTGELFF	TGTGCCAGCAGCCAGCTACGAGGCACCGGGGAGCTGTTTTTT
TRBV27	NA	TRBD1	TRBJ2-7	CASSPLGTGGATYEQYF	TGTGCCAGCAGTCCTCTCGGGACAGGGGGCGCGACGTACGAGCAGTACTTC
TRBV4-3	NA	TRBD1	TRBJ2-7	CASSQVYRDSFYEQYF	TGCGCCAGCAGCCAGGTTTACCGGGACAGTTTTTACGAGCAGTACTTC
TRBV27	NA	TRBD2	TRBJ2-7	CATTSSGRLYEQYF	TGTGCCACCACCTCCAGCGGGAGGCTTTACGAGCAGTACTTC
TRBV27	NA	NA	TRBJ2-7	CASSPTPSYEQYF	TGTGCCAGCAGTCCCACACCATCCTACGAGCAGTACTTC
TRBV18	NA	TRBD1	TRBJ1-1	CASSGQGNTEAFF	TGTGCCAGCTCGGGACAGGGGAACACTGAAGCTTTCTTT
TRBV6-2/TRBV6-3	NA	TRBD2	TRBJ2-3	CASSIGRATDTQYF	TGTGCCAGCAGTATCGGGAGGGCCACAGATACGCAGTATTTT
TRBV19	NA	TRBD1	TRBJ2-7	CASSMGTGSTYEQYF	TGTGCCAGTAGTATGGGGACAGGGTCCACCTACGAGCAGTACTTC
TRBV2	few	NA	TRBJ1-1	CASSEARQGKITEAFF	TGTGCCAGCAGTGAAGCGCGGCAGGGGAAGATTACTGAAGCTTTCTTT
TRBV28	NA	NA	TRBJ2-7	CASNPPLRASYEQYF	TGTGCCAGCAATCCACCGTTGCGGGCTTCCTACGAGCAGTACTTC
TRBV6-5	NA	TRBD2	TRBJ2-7	CASRIAGGISYEQYF	TGTGCCAGCAGAATAGCGGGAGGGATCTCCTACGAGCAGTACTTC
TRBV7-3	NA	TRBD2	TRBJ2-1	CASSLISTSGSVNEQFF	TGTGCCAGCAGCTTAATCTCGACTAGCGGGAGTGTGAATGAGCAGTTCTTC
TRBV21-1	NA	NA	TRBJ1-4	CASTRDRTNEKLLF	TGTGCCAGCACCAGGGACAGAACTAATGAAAAACTGCTTTTT
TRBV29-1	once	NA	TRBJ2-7	CSVGRGLYEQYF	TGCAGCGTTGGTAGGGGACTTTACGAGCAGTACTTC
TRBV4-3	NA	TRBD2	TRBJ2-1	CASSHNSFWLAGGHEQFF	TGCGCCAGCAGCCACAATTCATTCTGGCTAGCGGGAGGGCATGAGCAGTTCTTC